This entry concerns a single TCR beta chain. Its antigen target is currently unknown. No quality values exist for individual bases; no much larger clone is one base distant. The data originate from a study of T cells in Graves' hyperthyroidism and ophthalmopathy (dated by TCRdb to between 2018 and 2020). Background on the whole study: Peripheral blood was sampled at the time of initial diagnosis, prior to any treatment. A discovery cohort of roughly 100 patients, roughly 43 with Graves' ophthalmopathy and about 58 with stable Graves' hyperthyroidism, was used to find distinguishing TCR V-J signatures. Prospective prediction of ophthalmopathy was tested in an independent validation cohort consisting of about 19 hyperthyroidism patients and approximately 16 patients who later progressed to ophthalmopathy. The roughly 91 discovery patients were randomly divided into training and test sets at a 7:3 ratio. Thyroid tissue and blood T-cell repertoires from roughly 6 Graves' hyperthyroidism patients were also compared in the study. After sampling, hyperthyroidism patients received methimazole starting at 30 mg daily, and ophthalmopathy patients received high-dose intravenous methylprednisolone. According to the paper, TCR Vbeta CDR3 sequencing was carried out on 135 peripheral blood samples, which came from approximately 43 ophthalmopathy, approximately 72 hyperthyroidism and roughly 17 progressor patients. What the authors observed across the whole study: Ophthalmopathy was separated from stable hyperthyroidism by a 13 V-J signature model, with approximately 90% sensitivity and around 81% specificity obtained in cross-validation and 80%/75% obtained in testing. In validation, the model predicted progression to ophthalmopathy a median of roughly 6.1 months before onset, with about 71% sensitivity and about 75% specificity. Most expanded thyroid clonotypes (frequency above 0.001) were also detected in blood, a finding suggesting that blood repertoires may reflect thyroid immune responses. No statistical method was used to fix the sample size in advance, and group allocation was not hidden from the investigators.

TCR beta CDR3 regions were amplified from RNA transcripts. For the first round of RT-PCR on the TCR CDR3, the HTBI primer set was used together with the Qiagen OneStep RT-PCR kit. The libraries were constructed in a second round of multiplex PCR and then size-selected and purified. Sequencing of the libraries was done on an Illumina HiSeq2000 using paired-end 100 bp reads. The source study handled its data this way. Raw data were processed with SOAPnuke, discarding reads with adapters, uncalled bases, mean Phred below 15, or no exact constant-primer or identifier match. COPE v1.2.5 was used to merge the high-quality paired reads, and each unique nucleotide sequence was defined as a clonotype. MiTCR v1.1 was used to align clonotypes to the IMGT TRBV, TRBD and TRBJ reference segments. The analysis included only V-J combinations with a frequency above 0.0001, which together covered about 99% of the repertoires. A TCS score was defined as the ratio between F50 (clonal expansion) and ExV (chaos), using BLOSUM62-based TCRdist between CDR3 peptides within each V-J. Welch's t-statistics and random forest reduced 514 V-J features to under 15, which were used in a naive Bayes classifier (R e1071). TCRdb itself trimmed the public reads at Q25 with fastp, ran MiXCR and retained productive beta chains. Entries are consolidated by CDR3 protein sequence, retaining the most common genes and DNA. The V and J calls, along with clone size, are taken from TCRdb and not from the paper's own processing. The sample table records 360,000 or so distinct CDR3 sequences; over 15% of these occur just once. 15% of the sample goes to the ten largest clones.

Unmatched junction bases come to 9, with V trimmed by 0 bases and J by 10 bases. The CDR3 sequence holds 16 residues, the cysteine and phenylalanine included. Only the CDR3 region is kept as DNA, spanning 48 bases read in frame from base 1. Via the germline V gene, CDR1 is MNHEY and CDR2 SVGAGI. Moderately to severely active disease, a Clinical Activity Score of at least 3, a NOSPECS grade of at least 4, and a duration under 3 months were present in ophthalmopathy patients. The study excluded patients with uncontrolled infections, other autoimmune diseases, pregnancy or lactation. Diagnoses relied on clinical symptoms, serum thyroxine and TRAb, thyroid ultrasound and orbital computed tomography. Ficoll-Paque density gradient centrifugation was used to isolate PBMCs from around 10 ml of fresh peripheral blood. Total RNA was extracted with Trizol reagent, and quality was checked on an Agilent 2100 Bioanalyzer.

The sequenced material came from blood. This receptor was identified in a woman in her forties with Graves' ophthalmopathy. In this chain, TRBV6-5 is recombined with TRBJ2-6, with 7 central nucleotides matching TRBD2. The CDR3 has the sequence CASSYSMASGDNVLTF. Read as DNA, the sequence is TGTGCCAGCAGTTACTCGATGGCTAGCGGAGATAACGTCCTGACTTTC.